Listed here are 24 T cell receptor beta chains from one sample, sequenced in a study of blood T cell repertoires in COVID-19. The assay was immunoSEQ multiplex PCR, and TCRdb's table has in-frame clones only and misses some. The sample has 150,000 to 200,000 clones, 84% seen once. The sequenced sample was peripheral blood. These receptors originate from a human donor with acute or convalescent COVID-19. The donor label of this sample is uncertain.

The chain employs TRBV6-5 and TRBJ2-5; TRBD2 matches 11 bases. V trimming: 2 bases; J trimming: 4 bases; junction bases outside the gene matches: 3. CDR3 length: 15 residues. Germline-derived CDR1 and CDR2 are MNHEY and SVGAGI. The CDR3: CASSYPGLAGETQYF. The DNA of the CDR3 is TGTGCCAGCAGTTACCCCGGACTAGCGGGAGAGACCCAGTACTTC.

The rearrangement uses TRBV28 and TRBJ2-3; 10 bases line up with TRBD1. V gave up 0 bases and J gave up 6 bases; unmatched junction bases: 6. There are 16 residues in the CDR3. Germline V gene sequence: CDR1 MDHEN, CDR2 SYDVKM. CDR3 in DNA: TGTGCCAGCAGTTTATGGGGACAGGGGAAAAGTGATACGCAGTATTTT. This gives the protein CASSLWGQGKSDTQYF.

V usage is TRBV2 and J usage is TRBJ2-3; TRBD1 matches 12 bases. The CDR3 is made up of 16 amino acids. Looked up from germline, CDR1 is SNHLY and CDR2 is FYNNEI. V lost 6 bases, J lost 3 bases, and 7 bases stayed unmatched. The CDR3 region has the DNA TGTGCCAGCAGCCGGGACAGGGGGCCGACAACAGATACGCAGTATTTT. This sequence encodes CASSRDRGPTTDTQYF.

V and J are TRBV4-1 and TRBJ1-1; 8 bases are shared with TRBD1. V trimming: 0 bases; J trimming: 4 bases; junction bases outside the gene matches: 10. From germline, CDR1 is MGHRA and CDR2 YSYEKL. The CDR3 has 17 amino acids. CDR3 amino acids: CASSQEIFRGRGTEAFF. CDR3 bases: TGCGCCAGCAGCCAAGAAATCTTCAGGGGGCGAGGCACTGAAGCTTTCTTT.

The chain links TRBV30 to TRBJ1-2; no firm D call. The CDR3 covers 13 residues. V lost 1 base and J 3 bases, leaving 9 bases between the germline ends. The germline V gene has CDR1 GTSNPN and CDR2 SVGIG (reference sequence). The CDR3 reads CAWSGHGDYGYTF. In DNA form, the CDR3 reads TGTGCCTGGAGTGGACACGGTGACTATGGCTACACCTTC.

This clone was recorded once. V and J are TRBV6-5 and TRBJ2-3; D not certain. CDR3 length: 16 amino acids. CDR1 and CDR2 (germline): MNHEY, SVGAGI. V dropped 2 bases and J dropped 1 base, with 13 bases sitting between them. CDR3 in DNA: TGTGCCAGCAGTTACCGTACATTACGGGGCACAGATACGCAGTATTTT. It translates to CASSYRTLRGTDTQYF.

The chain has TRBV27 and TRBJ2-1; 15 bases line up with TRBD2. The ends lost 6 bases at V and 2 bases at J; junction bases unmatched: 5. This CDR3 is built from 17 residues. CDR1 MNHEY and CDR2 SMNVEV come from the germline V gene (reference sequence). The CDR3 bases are TGTGCCAGCAGCCGCGGACTAGCGGGAGGGACCTACAATGAGCAGTTCTTC. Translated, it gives CASSRGLAGGTYNEQFF.

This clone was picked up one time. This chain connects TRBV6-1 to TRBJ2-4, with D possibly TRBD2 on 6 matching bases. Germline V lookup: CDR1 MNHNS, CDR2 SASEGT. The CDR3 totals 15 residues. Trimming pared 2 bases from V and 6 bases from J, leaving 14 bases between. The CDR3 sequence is CASSENPGERNIQYF. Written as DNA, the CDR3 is TGTGCCAGCAGTGAAAACCCGGGGGAGAGAAACATTCAGTACTTC.

The CDR3 loop reads CARREQGRDEQYF. The CDR3 region has the DNA TGTGCCAGGAGAGAGCAGGGGCGAGACGAGCAGTACTTC. The rearrangement joins TRBV2 to TRBJ2-7; weak D call: TRBD1 (6 bases). Germline CDR1 reads SNHLY; CDR2 reads FYNNEI. The ends were cut back, 9 bases at V and 5 bases at J, with 17 bases in the middle. This CDR3 is 13 amino acids long.

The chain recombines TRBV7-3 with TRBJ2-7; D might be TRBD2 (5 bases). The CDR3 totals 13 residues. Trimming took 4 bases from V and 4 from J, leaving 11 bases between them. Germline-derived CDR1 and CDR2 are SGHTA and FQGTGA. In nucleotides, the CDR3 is TGTGCCAGCAGCTCCCAGCCGGGGTACGAGCAGTACTTC. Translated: CASSSQPGYEQYF.

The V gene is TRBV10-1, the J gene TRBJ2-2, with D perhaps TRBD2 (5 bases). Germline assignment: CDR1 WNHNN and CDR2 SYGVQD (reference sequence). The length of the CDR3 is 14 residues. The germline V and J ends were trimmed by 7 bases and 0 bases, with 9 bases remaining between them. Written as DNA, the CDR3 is TGCGCCAGCAAATCCGGGACGAACACCGGGGAGCTGTTTTTT. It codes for CASKSGTNTGELFF.

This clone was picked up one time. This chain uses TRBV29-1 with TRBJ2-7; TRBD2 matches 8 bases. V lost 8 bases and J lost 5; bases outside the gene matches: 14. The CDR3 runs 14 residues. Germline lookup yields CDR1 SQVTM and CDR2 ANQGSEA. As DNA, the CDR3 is TGCAGCTCGGCCTTAGCGGGGAGCCCCAACGAGCAGTACTTC. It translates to CSSALAGSPNEQYF.

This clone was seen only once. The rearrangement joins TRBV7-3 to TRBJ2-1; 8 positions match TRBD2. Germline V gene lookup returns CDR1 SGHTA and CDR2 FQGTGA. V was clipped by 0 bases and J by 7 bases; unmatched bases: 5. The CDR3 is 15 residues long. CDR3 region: CASSLTAGDWNEQFF. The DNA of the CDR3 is TGTGCCAGCAGCTTAACAGCGGGAGATTGGAATGAGCAGTTCTTC. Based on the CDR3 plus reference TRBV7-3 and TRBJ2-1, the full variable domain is GAGVSQTPSNKVTEKGKYVELRCDPISGHTALYWYRQSLGQGPEFLIYFQGTGAADDSGLPNDRFFAVRPEGSVSTLKIQRTERGDSAVYLCASSLTAGDWNEQFFGPGTRLTVL.

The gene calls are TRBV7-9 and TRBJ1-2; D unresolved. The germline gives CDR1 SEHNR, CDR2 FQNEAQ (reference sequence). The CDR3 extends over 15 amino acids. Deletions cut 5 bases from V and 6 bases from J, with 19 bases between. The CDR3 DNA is TGTGCCAGCAGCCCACTCTCCGGGGATGGCAATGGCTACACCTTC. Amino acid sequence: CASSPLSGDGNGYTF. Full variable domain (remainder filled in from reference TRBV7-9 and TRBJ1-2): DTGVSQNPRHKITKRGQNVTFRCDPISEHNRLYWYRQTLGQGPEFLTYFQNEAQLEKSRLLSDRFSAERPKGSFSTLEIQRTEQGDSAMYLCASSPLSGDGNGYTFGSGTRLTVV.

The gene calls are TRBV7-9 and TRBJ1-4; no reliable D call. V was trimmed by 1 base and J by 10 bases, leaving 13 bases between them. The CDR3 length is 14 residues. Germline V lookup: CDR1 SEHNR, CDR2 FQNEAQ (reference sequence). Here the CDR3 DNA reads TGTGCCAGCAGCTTAGGTGGCCCGTCGGGAAAACTGTTTTTT. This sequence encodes CASSLGGPSGKLFF.

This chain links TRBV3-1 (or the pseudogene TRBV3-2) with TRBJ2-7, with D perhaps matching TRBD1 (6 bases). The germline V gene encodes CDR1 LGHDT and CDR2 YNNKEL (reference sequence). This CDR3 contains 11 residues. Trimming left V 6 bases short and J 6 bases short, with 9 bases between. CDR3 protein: CASRQGSEQYF. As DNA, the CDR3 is TGTGCCAGCAGACAGGGCTCCGAGCAGTACTTC.

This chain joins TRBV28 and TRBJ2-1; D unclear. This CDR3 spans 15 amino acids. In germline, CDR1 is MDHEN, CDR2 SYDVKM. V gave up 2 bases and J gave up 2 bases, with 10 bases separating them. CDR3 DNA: TGTGCCAGCAGTTTAGTGACTTACACCTACAATGAGCAGTTCTTC. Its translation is CASSLVTYTYNEQFF.

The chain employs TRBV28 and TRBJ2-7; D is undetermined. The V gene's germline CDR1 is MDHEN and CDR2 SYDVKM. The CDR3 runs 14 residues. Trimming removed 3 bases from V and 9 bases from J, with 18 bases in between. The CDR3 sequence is CASSLAQERLGQYF. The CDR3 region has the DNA TGTGCCAGCAGTTTGGCTCAGGAACGTTTAGGGCAGTACTTC.

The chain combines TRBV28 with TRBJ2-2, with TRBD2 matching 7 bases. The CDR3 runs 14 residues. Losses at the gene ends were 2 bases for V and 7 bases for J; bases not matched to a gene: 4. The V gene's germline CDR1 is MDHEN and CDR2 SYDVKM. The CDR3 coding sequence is TGTGCCAGCAGTTTAACTAGCGAGAACGGGGAGCTGTTTTTT. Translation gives CASSLTSENGELFF.

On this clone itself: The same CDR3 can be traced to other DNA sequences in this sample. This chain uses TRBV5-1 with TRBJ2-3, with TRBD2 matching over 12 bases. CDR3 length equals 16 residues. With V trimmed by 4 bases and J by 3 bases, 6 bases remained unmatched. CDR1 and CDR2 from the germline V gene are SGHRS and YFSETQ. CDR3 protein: CASSLGGTSGTDTQYF. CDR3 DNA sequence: TGCGCCAGCAGCCTGGGTGGGACTAGCGGGACAGATACGCAGTATTTT.

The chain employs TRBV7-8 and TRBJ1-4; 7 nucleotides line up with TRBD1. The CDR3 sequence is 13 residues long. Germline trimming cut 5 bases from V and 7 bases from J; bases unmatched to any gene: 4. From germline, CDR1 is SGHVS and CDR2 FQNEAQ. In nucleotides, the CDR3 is TGTGCCAGCAGCACCCGACAGGGTGAAAAACTGTTTTTT. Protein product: CASSTRQGEKLFF. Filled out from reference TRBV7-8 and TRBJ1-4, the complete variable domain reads GAGVSQSPRYKVAKRGQDVALRCDPISGHVSLFWYQQALGQGPEFLTYFQNEAQLDKSGLPSDRFFAERPEGSVSTLKIQRTQQEDSAVYLCASSTRQGEKLFFGSGTQLSVL.

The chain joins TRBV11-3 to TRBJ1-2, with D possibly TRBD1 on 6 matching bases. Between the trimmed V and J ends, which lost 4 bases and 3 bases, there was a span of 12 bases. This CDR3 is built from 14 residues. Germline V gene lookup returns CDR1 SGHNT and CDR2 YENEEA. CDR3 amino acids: CASSSRDTHYGYTF. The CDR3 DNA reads TGTGCCAGCAGCTCCCGGGACACCCACTATGGCTACACCTTC.

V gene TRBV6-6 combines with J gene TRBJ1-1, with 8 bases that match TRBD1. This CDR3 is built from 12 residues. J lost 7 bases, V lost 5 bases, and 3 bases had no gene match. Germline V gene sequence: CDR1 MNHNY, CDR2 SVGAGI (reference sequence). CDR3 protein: CASSPGQGEAFF. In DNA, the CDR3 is TGTGCCAGCAGTCCCGGACAGGGTGAAGCTTTCTTT.

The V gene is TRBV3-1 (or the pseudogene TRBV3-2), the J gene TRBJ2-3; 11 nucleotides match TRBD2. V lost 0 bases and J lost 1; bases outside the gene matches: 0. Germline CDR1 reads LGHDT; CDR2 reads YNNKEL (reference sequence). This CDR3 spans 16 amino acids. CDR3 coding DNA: TGTGCCAGCAGCCAAGAGACTAGCGGGGGCACAGATACGCAGTATTTT. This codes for CASSQETSGGTDTQYF.